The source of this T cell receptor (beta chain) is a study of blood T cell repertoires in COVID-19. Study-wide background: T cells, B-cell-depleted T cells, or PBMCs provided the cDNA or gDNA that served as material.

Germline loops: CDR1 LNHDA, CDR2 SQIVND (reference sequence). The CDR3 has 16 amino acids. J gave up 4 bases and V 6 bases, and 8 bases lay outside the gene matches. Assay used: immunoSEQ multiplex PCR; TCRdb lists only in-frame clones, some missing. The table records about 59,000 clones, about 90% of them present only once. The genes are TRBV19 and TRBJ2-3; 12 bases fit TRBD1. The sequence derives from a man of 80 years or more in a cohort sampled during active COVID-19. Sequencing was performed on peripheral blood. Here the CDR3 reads CASRSPGQGAADTQYF. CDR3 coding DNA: TGTGCCAGTAGATCACCGGGACAGGGGGCTGCAGATACGCAGTATTTT.